A single sample is the source of the 19 T cell receptor beta chains below, sequenced in a study of beta chain features in type 1 diabetes (dated by TCRdb to the late 2010s). Receptor amplification or capture employed the immunoSEQ multiplex PCR assay. The High Capacity cDNA Reverse Transcription Kit was used to reverse transcribe all of the isolated RNA, meaning that expressed TCRB transcripts were what got sequenced. Sourced from immuneACCESS, this table was stored by TCRdb with only in-frame sequences that have V and J called. A share of the clones is absent; for the studies checked, an unresolved V gene accounts for under half, and the remainder has no known explanation. In all, the sample holds under 300,000 clones, and around 21% of those were seen once. Around 0.028% of the sample lies in the top ten. Results the study describes overall, beyond this receptor: A moderate but significant shortening of TCRB CDR3 length was observed in type 1 diabetes patients in all four CD4+ subsets.

For these TCRs, the target antigens are not known. Sequencing was done on a sample of naive CD4+ T cells from blood. The cell subset or site label, read with the paper, signifies: true naive CD4+ T cells. The receptors here all came from a middle-aged woman with type 1 diabetes.

J is TRBJ2-2 and V is TRBV5-4; TRBD1 agrees at 7 bases. Germline CDR1 SGHNT, CDR2 YYREEE (reference sequence). The CDR3 runs to 16 residues. Trimming took 3 bases from V and 3 from J; bases not matched to a gene: 8. For the CDR3, the DNA is TGTGCCAGCAGCTCGTCCCCAGGGGGATACACCGGGGAGCTGTTTTTT. It specifies CASSSSPGGYTGELFF.

The CDR3 coding sequence is TGCGCCAGCAGCGGTCTAGCGGTCCGGGGGGACTACGAGCAGTACTTC. This translates into CASSGLAVRGDYEQYF. The chain combines TRBV5-1 with TRBJ2-7; 7 bases match TRBD2. The junction had 13 bases not matched to a gene; V was cut back by 4 bases and J by 3 bases. CDR1 and CDR2 from the germline V gene are SGHRS and YFSETQ. CDR3 size: 16 residues.

This clone appeared a few times. The chain combines TRBV29-1 with TRBJ1-5; TRBD1 is a possible D gene (6 bases). Per germline, CDR1 SQVTM and CDR2 ANQGSEA. V gave up 6 bases and J gave up 3 bases, with 15 bases separating them. The CDR3 is made up of 14 amino acids. CDR3 bases: TGCAGCGTCGCTTGGACAGATTCCAATCAGCCCCAGCATTTT. Amino acid sequence: CSVAWTDSNQPQHF.

This clone appeared a few times. The chain combines TRBV28 with TRBJ1-6; no firm D call. Germline V gene lookup returns CDR1 MDHEN and CDR2 SYDVKM. Between the trimmed V and J ends, which lost 4 bases and 0 bases, there was a span of 16 bases. There are 18 residues in the CDR3. CDR3 in amino acids: CASSSPGGPSSYNSPLHF. CDR3 sequence (DNA): TGTGCCAGCAGTTCTCCTGGAGGGCCAAGCTCCTATAATTCACCCCTCCACTTT.

The chain uses TRBV28 and TRBJ1-6; weak D call: TRBD1 (5 bases). In germline, CDR1 is MDHEN, CDR2 SYDVKM. The CDR3 is 13 amino acids. Trimming stripped 6 bases from V and 11 bases from J, with 14 bases between. This CDR3 is CASSSRGGAPLHF. DNA of the CDR3: TGTGCCAGCAGCTCCCGGGGGGGAGCACCCCTCCACTTT.

The chain couples TRBV29-1 to TRBJ1-1; TRBD1 matches at 8 bases. The CDR3 spans 16 residues. Germline CDR1 is SQVTM and CDR2 is ANQGSEA. Losses at the gene ends were 2 bases for V and 1 base for J; bases not matched to a gene: 9. CDR3 in amino acids: CSVENGGGQGNTEAFF. For the CDR3, the DNA is TGCAGCGTTGAAAATGGTGGCGGACAGGGGAACACTGAAGCTTTCTTT.

The V call is TRBV7-9, the J call TRBJ2-7, with D perhaps TRBD1 (5 bases). V gave up 8 bases and J gave up 4 bases, with 12 bases separating them. Germline values: CDR1 SEHNR, CDR2 FQNEAQ (reference sequence). The CDR3 totals 12 residues. The CDR3 coding sequence is TGTGCCAGCGCACAGGAAGGGTACGAGCAGTACTTC. Its protein is CASAQEGYEQYF.

This clone was seen only once. The CDR3 loop is CASSDWTVNTEAFF. The CDR3 DNA reads TGTGCCAGCAGTGATTGGACAGTGAACACTGAAGCTTTCTTT. This chain joins TRBV2 and TRBJ1-1, with D possibly being TRBD1 (6 bases). V was cut by 3 bases and J by 0 bases, with 8 bases left in between. Germline loops: CDR1 SNHLY, CDR2 FYNNEI. The CDR3 has 14 amino acids.

J is TRBJ2-1 and V is TRBV7-3; a weak D match, TRBD1 (5 bases). There are 13 residues in the CDR3. The germline CDR1 and CDR2 sequences are SGHTA and FQGTGA. V gave up 5 bases and J gave up 8 bases, with 13 bases separating them. The CDR3 nucleotides read TGTGCCAGCAGCGCAGGGATCGAAGATGAGCAGTTCTTC. The encoded protein is CASSAGIEDEQFF.

There are a few counts of this clone. The J gene is TRBJ2-7, the V gene TRBV5-4; the D gene is possibly TRBD1 (6 bases). The length of the CDR3 is 13 residues. Germline values: CDR1 SGHNT, CDR2 YYREEE (reference sequence). Trimming took 0 bases from V and 6 from J, leaving 10 bases between them. CDR3 DNA: TGTGCCAGCAGCTTGGACAGGGTCTCCGAGCAGTACTTC. Protein sequence: CASSLDRVSEQYF.

J is TRBJ2-1 and V is TRBV9, with 9 nucleotides matching TRBD2. The V gene end was trimmed by 3 bases and the J gene end by 3 bases; junction bases not matched to a gene: 7. The CDR3 extends over 16 amino acids. CDR1 SGDLS and CDR2 YYNGEE come from the germline V gene. The CDR3 is CASSDTAGGFYNEQFF. CDR3 DNA: TGTGCCAGCAGCGACACAGCGGGGGGATTCTACAATGAGCAGTTCTTC.

The chain recombines TRBV7-9 with TRBJ1-5; unclear D gene. From germline, CDR1 is SEHNR and CDR2 FQNEAQ (reference sequence). The CDR3 contains 12 residues. V lost 3 bases and J lost 4, with 4 bases in between. In DNA form, the CDR3 reads TGTGCCAGCAGCTTCCAAAATCAGCCCCAGCATTTT. This gives the protein CASSFQNQPQHF.

This clone has just a few counts. V usage is TRBV28 and J usage is TRBJ2-7; 9 bases fit TRBD2. Losses at the gene ends were 7 bases for V and 4 bases for J; bases not matched to a gene: 11. The CDR3 is 15 residues long. Germline V gives CDR1 MDHEN, CDR2 SYDVKM. The CDR3 here is CASTSGLAGLYEQYF. CDR3 in DNA: TGTGCCAGCACCTCCGGTCTAGCGGGATTGTACGAGCAGTACTTC.

This sequence joins TRBV19 and TRBJ1-6; no reliable D call. Trimming left V 3 bases short and J 10 bases short, with 13 bases between. The CDR3 covers 14 residues. CDR1 is LNHDA, CDR2 SQIVND, per germline (reference sequence). CDR3 DNA: TGTGCCAGTAGTATCCGGGAGGCGGGGTCACCCCTCCACTTT. This encodes CASSIREAGSPLHF.

This chain connects TRBV7-9 to TRBJ2-7, with 8 bases fitting TRBD2. This CDR3 contains 15 residues. With V trimmed by 2 bases and J by 5 bases, 8 bases remained unmatched. CDR1 and CDR2 from the germline V gene are SEHNR and FQNEAQ (reference sequence). The CDR3 here is CASSLFSGGPHEQYF. CDR3 coding DNA: TGTGCCAGCAGCTTATTTTCGGGAGGGCCCCACGAGCAGTACTTC.

This clone was recorded a few times. The chain carries TRBV19 and TRBJ2-7; D perhaps matches TRBD1 (6 bases). The V and J ends lost 7 bases and 0 bases respectively, with 13 bases between them. The CDR3 spans 14 residues. Germline-derived CDR1 and CDR2 are LNHDA and SQIVND (reference sequence). The CDR3 loop reads CASTGTPGSYEQYF. DNA for the CDR3: TGTGCCAGTACAGGGACACCCGGCTCCTACGAGCAGTACTTC.

The rearrangement uses TRBV28 and TRBJ2-7; D may be TRBD1 (5 bases). This CDR3 contains 13 residues. CDR1 and CDR2 (germline): MDHEN, SYDVKM. Deletions cut 10 bases from V and 2 bases from J, with 15 bases between. As DNA, the CDR3 is TGTGCCACCCGGGTGGGGCTAGCCTACGAGCAGTACTTC. Its protein is CATRVGLAYEQYF.

The V call is TRBV5-4, the J call TRBJ2-2, with 7 bases that match TRBD2. The CDR3 is 16 amino acids. Unmatched junction bases numbered 13, after V lost 4 bases and J lost 7 bases. The V gene's germline CDR1 is SGHNT and CDR2 YYREEE (reference sequence). The CDR3 spells CASSRDSTSGVGELFF. As DNA, the CDR3 is TGTGCCAGCAGCCGGGACTCCACAAGCGGGGTCGGGGAGCTGTTTTTT.

The genes are TRBV2 and TRBJ2-7; D gene ambiguous. The CDR3 is 12 residues long. Trimming took off 6 bases at V and 2 bases at J, with 8 bases between the two ends. The germline CDR1 and CDR2 sequences are SNHLY and FYNNEI. CDR3 nucleotides: TGTGCCAGCAGGTCGAGCCCCTACGAGCAGTACTTC. This translates into CASRSSPYEQYF.